Listed here are 5 T cell receptor beta chains from one sample, sequenced in a study of Ad26.COV2.S vaccination and SARS-CoV-2 variants. Profiling relied on immunoSEQ multiplex PCR, and the TCRdb table lists in-frame clones only, not all of them. The data hold 500,000 or so clones, with 89% observed a single time. The treatment: around 19 received Ad26.COV2.S at low or high dose, single or two shots; 5 received placebo; per-sample allocation not given. Sampling was done on day 63 after the first vaccine or placebo injection. Sequenced here: peripheral blood, sampled in a trial of Ad26.COV2.S vaccine versus placebo. The receptors shown here come from a person aged 18-65 years who received the Ad26.COV2.S COVID-19 vaccine or a placebo.

This chain links TRBV7-2 with TRBJ2-2; 11 positions match TRBD2. From germline, CDR1 is SGHTA and CDR2 FQGNSA. This CDR3 spans 17 amino acids. V shed 5 bases, J shed 5 bases, and the junction held 10 bases outside the gene matches. CDR3 DNA: TGTGCCAGCAGCCGTGGTAGCGGGAGGGGTCGGACCGGGGAGCTGTTTTTT. Its translation: CASSRGSGRGRTGELFF.

The chain is built from TRBV5-1 and TRBJ2-1, with 7 bases aligning to TRBD1. Looked up from germline, CDR1 is SGHRS and CDR2 is YFSETQ. There are 15 residues in the CDR3. J lost 0 bases, V lost 2 bases, and 2 bases had no gene match. The CDR3 DNA reads TGCGCCAGCAGCTTCGAGGGGGCCTCCTACAATGAGCAGTTCTTC. This translates into CASSFEGASYNEQFF.

The J gene is TRBJ2-3, the V gene TRBV2, with D uncertain. The CDR3 totals 14 residues. V lost 8 bases, J lost 2 bases, and 14 bases lay in between. In germline, CDR1 is SNHLY, CDR2 FYNNEI. In nucleotides, the CDR3 is TGTGCCAGCCTTTTCGGCCCGAACACAGATACGCAGTATTTT. Its protein is CASLFGPNTDTQYF.

The V call is TRBV6-6, the J call TRBJ1-1; unclear D gene. Trimming left V 6 bases short and J 7 bases short, with 12 bases between. The CDR3 has 12 amino acids. Germline-derived CDR1 and CDR2 are MNHNY and SVGAGI (reference sequence). The CDR3 spells CASSPPAVEAFF. The CDR3 DNA reads TGTGCCAGCAGCCCCCCAGCGGTTGAAGCTTTCTTT.

The chain employs TRBV5-6 and TRBJ2-7; 7 bases fit TRBD1. Germline V gene sequence: CDR1 SGHDT, CDR2 YYEEEE. This CDR3 is built from 14 residues. Trimming removed 1 base from V and 2 bases from J; junction bases left unmatched: 3. CDR3 loop: CASSLRDSPYEQYV. The CDR3 bases are TGTGCCAGCAGCTTGCGGGACAGCCCCTACGAGCAGTACGTC.